The clone carrying this T cell receptor beta chain appeared many times. What it binds is unknown. The data derive from a study of neurological immune-mediated disorders. The wider study: Relapsing-remitting disease affected about 30, and secondary progressive 3, of 34 multiple sclerosis patients. Whole-study findings and limits: The phylogenetic placement of 18 of 34 multiple sclerosis patients' repertoires in one related-CDR3 cluster constitutes a possible signature. Among expanded clones, no CDR3 amino acid sequences were shared across subjects, a pattern suggesting private repertoires in all groups.

The CDR3 runs 11 residues. V lost 2 bases and J lost 5, with 4 bases in between. Germline CDR1 and CDR2: SNHLY and FYNNEI. A total of 2 million PBMCs stored at -80 degrees C provided the unsorted libraries. Via MiXCR, TCRdb re-called the 5' RACE reads, giving one row per CDR3 protein. The table has more than 35,000 distinct CDR3 sequences, 2.5% to 3.5% seen once; the top ten hold around 15%. The chain is built from TRBV2 and TRBJ2-7; D is unclear. The sequenced material came from PBMCs. This sequence was found in a woman aged 45-60 years with multiple sclerosis. The CDR3 region is CASSELHEQYF. Here the CDR3 DNA reads TGTGCCAGCAGTGAACTCCACGAGCAGTACTTC.